This T cell receptor (beta chain) was captured in a study of neoadjuvant anti-PD-1 for oral cavity cancer. Study observations and caveats: Non-responders to neoadjuvant nivolumab had significantly more clonal PBMC T cells than responders.

Blood libraries mostly used roughly 520 ng genomic DNA, six replicates each. Generated by immunoSEQ multiplex PCR, the TCRdb table keeps only in-frame clones and is missing some. The sample holds approximately 83,000 clones, 70% to 85% seen once. V lost 0 bases to trimming and J lost 8 bases, with 7 bases between them. This CDR3 is 13 amino acids long. Germline values: CDR1 MGHRA, CDR2 YSYEKL. Stage II-IVA oral cavity squamous cell carcinoma was new and untreated by systemic or radiation therapy. These oral cavity squamous cell carcinomas were HPV-negative and locally advanced. Concerning this clone itself: Antigen unknown.

The rearrangement links TRBV4-1 to TRBJ1-4; no definite D call. The TCR was taken from a person between 40 and 80 years old with oral cavity squamous cell carcinoma. Sequencing was performed on PBMCs, taken before nivolumab (anti-PD-1) treatment. CDR3 nucleotide sequence: TGCGCCAGCAGCCAAGATCTACGGGAAAAACTGTTTTTT. Translating it yields CASSQDLREKLFF.